These 27 T cell receptor beta chains originate from one sample sequenced in a study of blood T cells in healthy people across ages. A second PCR of roughly 7 to 11 cycles used a sample-barcoded 5' primer and a J-beta primer mix. TCRdb called the 5' RACE reads again in MiXCR, with one record for every CDR3 protein. The table shows approximately 680,000 distinct CDR3 sequences, with approximately 30% occurring only once. The sample comprised blood. Receptors were obtained from a woman older than 75 in good health.

Ten or more counts support this clonotype. The chain employs TRBV4-1 and TRBJ2-7; D is unclear. V gave up 0 bases and J gave up 2 bases, with 8 bases separating them. Germline V gives CDR1 MGHRA, CDR2 YSYEKL. This CDR3 comprises 14 residues. For the CDR3, the DNA is TGCGCCAGCAGCCAAGATCCCGGCCCCTACGAGCAGTACTTC. Residues: CASSQDPGPYEQYF.

The chain links TRBV7-2 to TRBJ2-7; 13 bases match TRBD2. J was trimmed by 1 base and V by 5 bases; bases with no gene match: 8. This CDR3 contains 17 residues. Germline V gives CDR1 SGHTA, CDR2 FQGNSA. The CDR3 sequence: CASSPRLAGGLSYEQYF. The DNA of the CDR3 is TGTGCCAGCAGCCCCAGACTAGCGGGGGGCCTGTCCTACGAGCAGTACTTC.

On this clonotype itself: This clone may be a read error of a much larger clone one base away. The chain combines TRBV6-1 with TRBJ2-7; D is tentatively TRBD1 or TRBD2 (6 bases each). The J call may be in error: the DNA end matches TRBJ2-4 better. CDR1 and CDR2 from the germline V gene are MNHNS and SASEGT. The CDR3 has 14 amino acids. The CDR3 reads CASGVGGTKNIQYF. The CDR3 region has the DNA TGTGCCAGCGGCGTAGGGGGGACCAAAAACATTCAGTACTTC.

The chain combines TRBV27 with TRBJ2-2; 7 bases map to TRBD1. Germline V gene lookup returns CDR1 MNHEY and CDR2 SMNVEV (reference sequence). CDR3 size: 15 residues. The junction had 5 bases not matched to a gene; V was cut back by 5 bases and J by 2 bases. The CDR3 sequence: CASSSRDSNTGELFF. In DNA form, the CDR3 reads TGTGCCAGCAGTAGCCGGGACAGTAACACCGGGGAGCTGTTTTTT.

This clonotype was seen at least ten times. The chain is built from TRBV5-1 and TRBJ2-5, with 11 nucleotides matching TRBD2. The CDR3 has 16 amino acids. Germline V gene data show CDR1 as SGHRS and CDR2 as YFSETQ. V lost 0 bases and J lost 5; bases outside the gene matches: 6. The CDR3 reads CASSLVDSGGDETQYF. The CDR3 DNA reads as TGCGCCAGCAGCTTGGTGGATAGCGGGGGGGACGAGACCCAGTACTTC. Based on the CDR3 plus reference TRBV5-1 and TRBJ2-5, the full variable domain is KAGVTQTPRYLIKTRGQQVTLSCSPISGHRSVSWYQQTPGQGLQFLFEYFSETQRNKGNFPGRFSGRQFSNSRSEMNVSTLELGDSALYLCASSLVDSGGDETQYFGPGTRLLVL.

This clonotype has a handful of counts. This clone may be a read error of a much larger clone one base away. This chain links TRBV7-9 with TRBJ2-1; possible D gene TRBD2, 6 bases. The CDR3 consists of 16 residues. CDR1 SEHNR and CDR2 FQNEAQ come from the germline V gene (reference sequence). V lost 4 bases to trimming and J lost 7 bases, with 20 bases between them. DNA of the CDR3: TGTGCCAGCAGCTCGGCCCGCGGGACGTCTCGGAATGAGCAGTTCTTC. This sequence encodes CASSSARGTSRNEQFF.

This clonotype occurred many times. V and J are TRBV6-2 or TRBV6-3 and TRBJ2-1, with 12 bases that match TRBD2. J was trimmed by 5 bases and V by 5 bases; bases with no gene match: 7. The length of the CDR3 is 16 residues. Germline values: CDR1 MNHEY, CDR2 SVGEGT. The CDR3 spells CASSPPSGGANNEQFF. CDR3 in DNA: TGTGCCAGCAGTCCACCTAGCGGGGGGGCCAACAATGAGCAGTTCTTC.

This clonotype was counted at least ten times. The CDR3 bases are TGCGCCAGCAGTACCGGTATGAACACTGAAGCTTTCTTT. Its translation is CASSTGMNTEAFF. The chain has TRBV5-1 and TRBJ1-1; D not certain. Germline V gene data show CDR1 as SGHRS and CDR2 as YFSETQ. The length of the CDR3 is 13 residues. V lost 5 bases, J lost 0 bases, and 8 bases lay in between.

This clonotype occurred a few times. J is TRBJ1-4 and V is TRBV6-2 or TRBV6-3; D gene uncertain. The CDR3 spans 11 residues. Trimming pared 2 bases from V and 8 bases from J, leaving 3 bases between. Germline loops: CDR1 MNHEY, CDR2 SVGEGT. CDR3 region: CASSYKEKLFF. The CDR3 DNA reads TGTGCCAGCAGTTACAAGGAAAAACTGTTTTTT.

The table lists this clonotype with many counts. At one end, the junction sequence differs from germline, possibly due to a read error. V and J are TRBV9 and TRBJ2-5; D may match TRBD1 or TRBD2 (5 bases each). The CDR3 is 15 amino acids. Germline loops: CDR1 SGDLS, CDR2 YYNGEE. The CDR3 region has the DNA TGTGTCAGCAGCCTGGGACCAATTGAGGTAGAGACCCAGTACTTC. Residues: CVSSLGPIEVETQYF.

The table lists this clonotype with a few counts. V gene TRBV6-1 combines with J gene TRBJ1-5, with 8 bases identical to TRBD1. Germline lookup yields CDR1 MNHNS and CDR2 SASEGT. The V segment lost 5 bases and the J segment 11 bases; nucleotides outside the gene matches: 5. The CDR3 extends over 12 amino acids. CDR3 coding DNA: TGTGCCAGCAGTTTAGACAGGGGTGCCCAGCATTTT. This gives the protein CASSLDRGAQHF.

This clonotype was seen just once. This chain connects TRBV29-1 to TRBJ2-5; D might be TRBD2 (5 bases). CDR3 length equals 14 residues. CDR1 is SQVTM and CDR2 is ANQGSEA in the germline V gene. V lost 1 base, J lost 2 bases, and 11 bases lay in between. CDR3 region: CSVEALDSQETQYF. The CDR3 DNA follows: TGCAGCGTTGAAGCCTTGGACTCTCAAGAGACCCAGTACTTC.

The chain has TRBV5-1 and TRBJ1-2; D remains unclear. The germline CDR1 and CDR2 sequences are SGHRS and YFSETQ. CDR3 length equals 15 residues. The V gene lost 0 bases and the J gene lost 0 bases, with 9 bases spanning the gap. The CDR3 loop is CASSLALASNYGYTF. In nucleotides, the CDR3 is TGCGCCAGCAGCTTGGCCTTGGCCTCTAACTATGGCTACACCTTC.

This clonotype was recorded a few times. A much larger clone lies a single base off, so this may be a read error. V gene TRBV5-6 combines with J gene TRBJ2-7; no definite D call. This CDR3 region has 16 residues. Germline CDR1 and CDR2: SGHDT and YYEEEE. V lost 1 base and J lost 3, with 17 bases in between. CDR3 bases: TGTGCCAGCAGCTTGCCCCACGGGCAAGGTCGCTACGAGCAGTACTTC. Its protein product is CASSLPHGQGRYEQYF.

In this sample, this clonotype turned up a few times. A read error is possible here, since a much larger clone lies one base away. The chain uses TRBV12-5 and TRBJ2-7; 9 nucleotides line up with TRBD1. This CDR3 spans 16 amino acids. Germline CDR1 LGHNT, CDR2 FRNRAP. In nucleotides, the CDR3 is TGTACTAGTGGTTTGGCGTCTGGGACAGGGCAATACGAGCAGTACTTC. This gives the protein CTSGLASGTGQYEQYF.

With regard to this clonotype: A read error may explain this, as a much larger clone is one base away. The chain employs TRBV6-1 and TRBJ2-5, with D perhaps being TRBD1 or TRBD2 (5 bases each). Matching the DNA end better, TRBJ2-7 makes the J call doubtful. The CDR3 has 14 amino acids. CDR1 is MNHNS, CDR2 SASEGT, per germline. The CDR3 bases are TGTGCCGGCAGTGCCGGGGACGGATTCTACGAGCAGTACTTC. This codes for CAGSAGDGFYEQYF.

This chain joins TRBV4-1 and TRBJ1-2, with D maybe TRBD1 (5 bases). V lost 10 bases to trimming and J lost 3 bases, with 9 bases between them. Germline values: CDR1 MGHRA, CDR2 YSYEKL. This CDR3 region has 11 residues. Here the CDR3 DNA reads TGCGCCATCGGGGGGGACTATGGCTACACCTTC. Its translation: CAIGGDYGYTF.

This clonotype was detected many times. The chain employs TRBV9 and TRBJ1-6, with TRBD1 matching over 8 bases. Germline CDR1 reads SGDLS; CDR2 reads YYNGEE. The CDR3 covers 15 residues. J gave up 8 bases and V 5 bases, and 9 bases lay outside the gene matches. The CDR3 spells CASRPTGTGDSPLHF. The CDR3 nucleotides are TGTGCCAGCAGGCCCACCGGGACAGGCGATTCACCCCTCCACTTT.

Turning to this clonotype: A much larger clone differs by one base, so this may be a read error. J is TRBJ2-5 and V is TRBV18; possibly TRBD1 or TRBD2 for D (5 bases each). Germline CDR1 reads KGHSH; CDR2 reads LQKENI. This CDR3 has 15 amino acids. The chain's CDR3 is CAGSSRDPYQETQYF. CDR3 nucleotide sequence: TGTGCCGGCTCTAGCAGGGATCCGTACCAAGAGACCCAGTACTTC. Looking up the rest from reference TRBV18 and TRBJ2-5 gives the full variable domain: NAGVMQNPRHLVRRRGQEARLRCSPMKGHSHVYWYRQLPEEGLKFMVYLQKENIIDESGMPKERFSAEFPKEGPSILRIQQVVRGDSAAYFCAGSSRDPYQETQYFGPGTRLLVL.

In its sample, this clonotype was seen many times. This sequence joins TRBV29-1 and TRBJ2-3; the D is unclear. The ends were cut back, 4 bases at V and 2 bases at J, with 4 bases in the middle. The CDR3 is 11 residues long. Per the germline V gene, CDR1 is SQVTM and CDR2 is ANQGSEA. CDR3 sequence: CSVGNTDTQYF. The CDR3 DNA reads as TGCAGCGTTGGGAACACAGATACGCAGTATTTT.

This clonotype was recorded many times. The chain carries TRBV7-9 and TRBJ1-2, with D tentatively TRBD1 (5 bases). Germline-derived CDR1 and CDR2 are SEHNR and FQNEAQ (reference sequence). The CDR3 is 17 residues long. V lost 4 bases, J lost 5 bases, and 23 bases lay in between. CDR3 sequence (DNA): TGTGCCAGCAGCTCAATGGGAGGGGACTTCTTCCCTTATGGCTACACCTTC. Translation gives CASSSMGGDFFPYGYTF. The full variable domain, with the rest looked up from reference TRBV7-9 and TRBJ1-2, is DTGVSQNPRHKITKRGQNVTFRCDPISEHNRLYWYRQTLGQGPEFLTYFQNEAQLEKSRLLSDRFSAERPKGSFSTLEIQRTEQGDSAMYLCASSSMGGDFFPYGYTFGSGTRLTVV.

The J gene is TRBJ2-5, the V gene TRBV6-6, with D possibly TRBD1 on 6 matching bases. V was pared by 6 bases and J by 11 bases, with 13 bases between. The length of the CDR3 is 11 residues. From germline, CDR1 is MNHNY and CDR2 SVGAGI (reference sequence). DNA of the CDR3: TGTGCCAGCAGGACCAGGGGAGAGCAGTACTTC. Amino acid sequence: CASRTRGEQYF.

This clonotype was counted many times. The chain employs TRBV24-1 and TRBJ2-3; TRBD2 might be the D (6 bases). Germline CDR1 KGHDR, CDR2 SFDVKD. The germline V and J ends were trimmed by 5 bases and 0 bases, with 14 bases remaining between them. The CDR3 sequence is 16 residues long. The CDR3 loop reads CATSGPAGLSTDTQYF. The CDR3 DNA reads TGTGCCACCAGTGGTCCTGCGGGGCTTAGCACAGATACGCAGTATTTT.

V is TRBV20-1 and J is TRBJ1-5; D is undetermined. The CDR3 loop spans 15 amino acids. V shed 3 bases and J shed 0 bases, with 12 bases lying between them. Germline CDR1 and CDR2: DFQATT and SNEGSKA (reference sequence). CDR3 in DNA: TGCAGTGCTAGGACTCCATATCCTAGCAATCAGCCCCAGCATTTT. Amino acids: CSARTPYPSNQPQHF.

Concerning this clonotype itself: A clone one base away is much larger, so this may be a read error. The CDR3 sequence: CSVRDGTGRETQYF. In nucleotides, the CDR3 is TGCAGTGTTAGAGATGGGACGGGCCGAGAGACCCAGTACTTC. The V call is TRBV20-1, the J call TRBJ2-4; D possibly uses TRBD1 or TRBD2 (5 bases each). The DNA end is more similar to TRBJ2-5, so the J call may be wrong. The CDR3 consists of 14 residues. Germline V gene data show CDR1 as DFQATT and CDR2 as SNEGSKA (reference sequence).

The chain combines TRBV20-1 with TRBJ2-3; TRBD2 might be the D (5 bases). Trimming left V 7 bases short and J 1 base short, with 15 bases between. The germline V gene has CDR1 DFQATT and CDR2 SNEGSKA (reference sequence). The CDR3 is 14 amino acids. The CDR3 is CSGPRAGGTDTQYF. The CDR3 bases are TGCAGTGGCCCAAGGGCGGGTGGCACAGATACGCAGTATTTT.

To note about this clonotype: This may be a read error: a much more frequent sequence differs by one nucleotide. The J gene is TRBJ2-1, the V gene TRBV9; D uncertain. This CDR3 contains 16 residues. The V gene lost 3 bases and the J gene lost 0 bases, with 13 bases spanning the gap. Germline values: CDR1 SGDLS, CDR2 YYNGEE. CDR3 nucleotide sequence: TGTGCCAGCAGCGCCCCTGGGGTAAGCTCCTACAATGAGCAGTTCTTC. The encoded protein is CASSAPGVSSYNEQFF.